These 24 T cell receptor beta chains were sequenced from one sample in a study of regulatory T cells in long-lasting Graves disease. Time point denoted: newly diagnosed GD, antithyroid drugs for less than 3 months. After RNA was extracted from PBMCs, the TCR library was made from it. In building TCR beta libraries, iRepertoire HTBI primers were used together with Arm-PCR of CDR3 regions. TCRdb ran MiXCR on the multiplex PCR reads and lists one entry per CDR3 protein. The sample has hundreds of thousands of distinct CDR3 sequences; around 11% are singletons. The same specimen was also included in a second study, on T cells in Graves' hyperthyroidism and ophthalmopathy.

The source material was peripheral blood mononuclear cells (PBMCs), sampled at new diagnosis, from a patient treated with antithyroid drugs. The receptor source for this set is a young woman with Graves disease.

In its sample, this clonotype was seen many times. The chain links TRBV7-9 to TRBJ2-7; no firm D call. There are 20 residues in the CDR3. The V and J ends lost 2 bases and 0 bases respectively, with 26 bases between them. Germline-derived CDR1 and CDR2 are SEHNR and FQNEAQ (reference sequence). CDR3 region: CASSLTRTGRGSLISYEQYF. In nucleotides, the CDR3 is TGTGCCAGCAGCTTAACGAGGACGGGCCGTGGCAGCTTAATCTCCTACGAGCAGTACTTC.

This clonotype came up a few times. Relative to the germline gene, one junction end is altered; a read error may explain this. The CDR3 DNA follows: TGTGCCACCTCCGAGTGGCTCTCCTACGATGAGCAGTTCTTC. It is translated as CATSEWLSYDEQFF. The chain is built from TRBV28 and TRBJ2-1; D is ambiguous. The CDR3 spans 14 residues. CDR1 is MDHEN, CDR2 SYDVKM, per germline.

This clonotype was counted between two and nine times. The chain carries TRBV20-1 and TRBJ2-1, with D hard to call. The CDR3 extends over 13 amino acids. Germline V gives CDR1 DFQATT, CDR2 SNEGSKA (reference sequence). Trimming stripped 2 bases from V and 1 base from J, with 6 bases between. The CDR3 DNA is TGCAGTGCTAGAAGGCGTTCCTACAATGAGCAGTTCTTC. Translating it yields CSARRRSYNEQFF.

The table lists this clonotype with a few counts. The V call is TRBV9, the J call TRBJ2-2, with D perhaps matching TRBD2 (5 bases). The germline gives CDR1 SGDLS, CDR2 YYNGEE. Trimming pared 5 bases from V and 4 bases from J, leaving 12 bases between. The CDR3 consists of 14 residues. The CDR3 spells CASRRVDGTGELFF. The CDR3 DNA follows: TGTGCCAGCAGGAGGGTTGATGGCACCGGGGAGCTGTTTTTT.

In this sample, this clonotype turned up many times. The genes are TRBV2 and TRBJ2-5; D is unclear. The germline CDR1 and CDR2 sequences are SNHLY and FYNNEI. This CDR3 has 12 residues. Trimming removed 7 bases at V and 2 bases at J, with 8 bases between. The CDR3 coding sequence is TGTGCCAGCACTGCAGAGCAAGAGACCCAGTACTTC. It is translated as CASTAEQETQYF.

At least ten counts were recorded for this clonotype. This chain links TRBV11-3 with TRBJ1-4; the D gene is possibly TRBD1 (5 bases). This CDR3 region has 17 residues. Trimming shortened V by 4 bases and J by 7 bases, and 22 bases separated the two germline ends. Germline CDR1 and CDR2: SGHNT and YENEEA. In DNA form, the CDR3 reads TGTGCCAGCAGCTCCGGGACCGGGGGTCGAAGGGGTGAAAAACTGTTTTTT. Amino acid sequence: CASSSGTGGRRGEKLFF.

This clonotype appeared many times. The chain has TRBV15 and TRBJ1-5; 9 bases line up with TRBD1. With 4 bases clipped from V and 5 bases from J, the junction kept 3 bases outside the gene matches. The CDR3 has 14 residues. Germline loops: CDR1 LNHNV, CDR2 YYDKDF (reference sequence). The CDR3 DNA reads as TGTGCCACCAGCATTCGACAGGGGGATCAGCCCCAGCATTTT. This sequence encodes CATSIRQGDQPQHF.

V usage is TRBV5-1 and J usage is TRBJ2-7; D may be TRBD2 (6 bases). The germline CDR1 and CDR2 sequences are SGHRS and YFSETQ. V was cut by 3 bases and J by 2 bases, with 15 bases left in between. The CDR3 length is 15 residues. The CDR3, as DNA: TGCGCCAGCAGCTCTTCTAGCGCTGGAACCTACGAGCAGTACTTC. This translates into CASSSSSAGTYEQYF.

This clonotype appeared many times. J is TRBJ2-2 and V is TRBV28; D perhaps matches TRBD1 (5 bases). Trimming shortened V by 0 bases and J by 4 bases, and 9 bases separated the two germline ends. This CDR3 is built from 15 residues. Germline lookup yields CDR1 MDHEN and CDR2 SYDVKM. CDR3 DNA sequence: TGTGCCAGCAGTTTATGGCAGGGCTTCACCGGGGAGCTGTTTTTT. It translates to CASSLWQGFTGELFF.

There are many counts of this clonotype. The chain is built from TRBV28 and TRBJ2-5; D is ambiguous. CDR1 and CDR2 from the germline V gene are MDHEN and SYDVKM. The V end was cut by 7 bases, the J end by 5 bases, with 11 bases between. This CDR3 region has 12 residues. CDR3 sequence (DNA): TGTGCCAGCAAGGCGGCTTGGGAGACCCAGTACTTC. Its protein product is CASKAAWETQYF.

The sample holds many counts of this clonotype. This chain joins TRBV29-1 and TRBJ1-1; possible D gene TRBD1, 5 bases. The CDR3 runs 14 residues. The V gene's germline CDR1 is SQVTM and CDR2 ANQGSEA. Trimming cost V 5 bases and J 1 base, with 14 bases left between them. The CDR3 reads CSVLRGETNTEAFF. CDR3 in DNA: TGCAGCGTTTTAAGGGGAGAGACGAACACTGAAGCTTTCTTT.

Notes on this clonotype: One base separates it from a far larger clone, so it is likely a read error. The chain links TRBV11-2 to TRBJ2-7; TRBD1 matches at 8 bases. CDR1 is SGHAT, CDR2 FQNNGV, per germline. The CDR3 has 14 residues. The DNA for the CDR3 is TGTGCCAGCTGGGGACAGGACAGCTCCTACGGGCAGTACTTC. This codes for CASWGQDSSYGQYF.

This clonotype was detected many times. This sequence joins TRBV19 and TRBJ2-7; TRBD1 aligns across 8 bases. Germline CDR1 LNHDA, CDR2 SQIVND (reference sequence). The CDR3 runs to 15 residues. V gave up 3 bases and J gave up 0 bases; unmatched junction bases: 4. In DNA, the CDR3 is TGTGCCAGTAGTATCGAGACAGGGGTCTCCTACGAGCAGTACTTC. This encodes CASSIETGVSYEQYF.

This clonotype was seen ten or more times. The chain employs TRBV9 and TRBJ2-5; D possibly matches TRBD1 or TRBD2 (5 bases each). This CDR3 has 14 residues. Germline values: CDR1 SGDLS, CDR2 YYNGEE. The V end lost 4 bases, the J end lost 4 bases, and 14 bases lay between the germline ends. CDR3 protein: CASSFRGDRETQYF. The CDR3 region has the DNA TGTGCCAGCAGCTTCCGAGGGGACCGAGAGACCCAGTACTTC.

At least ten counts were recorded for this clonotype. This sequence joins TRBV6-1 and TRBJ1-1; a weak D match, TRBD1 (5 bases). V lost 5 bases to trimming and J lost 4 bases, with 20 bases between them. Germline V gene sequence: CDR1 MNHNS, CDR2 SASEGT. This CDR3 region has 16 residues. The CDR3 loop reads CASSPIFRGGSTEAFF. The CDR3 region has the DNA TGTGCCAGCAGTCCAATATTCCGGGGGGGGAGCACTGAAGCTTTCTTT.

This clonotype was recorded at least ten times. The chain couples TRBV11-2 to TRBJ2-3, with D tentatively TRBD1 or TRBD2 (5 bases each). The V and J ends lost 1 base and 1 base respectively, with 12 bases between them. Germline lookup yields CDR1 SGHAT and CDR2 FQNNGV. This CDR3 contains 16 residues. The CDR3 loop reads CASSLVWGRGTDTQYF. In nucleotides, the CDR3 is TGTGCCAGCAGCTTAGTGTGGGGACGGGGCACAGATACGCAGTATTTT.

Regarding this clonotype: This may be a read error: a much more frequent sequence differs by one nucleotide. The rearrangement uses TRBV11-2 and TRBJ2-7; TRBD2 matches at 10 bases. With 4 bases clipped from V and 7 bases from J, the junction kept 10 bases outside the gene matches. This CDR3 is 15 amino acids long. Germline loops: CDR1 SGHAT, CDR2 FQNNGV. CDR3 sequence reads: CASSSLAGVYHEQYF. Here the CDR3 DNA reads TGTGCCAGCAGCTCTCTAGCGGGAGTTTACCATGAGCAGTACTTC.

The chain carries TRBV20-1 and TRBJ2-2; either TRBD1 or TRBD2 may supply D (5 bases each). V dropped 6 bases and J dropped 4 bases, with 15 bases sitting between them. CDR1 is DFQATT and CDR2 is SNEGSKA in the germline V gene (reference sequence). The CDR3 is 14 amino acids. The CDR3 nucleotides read TGCAGTGCGCTGGGGGTCCAGGCCACCGGGGAGCTGTTTTTT. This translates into CSALGVQATGELFF.

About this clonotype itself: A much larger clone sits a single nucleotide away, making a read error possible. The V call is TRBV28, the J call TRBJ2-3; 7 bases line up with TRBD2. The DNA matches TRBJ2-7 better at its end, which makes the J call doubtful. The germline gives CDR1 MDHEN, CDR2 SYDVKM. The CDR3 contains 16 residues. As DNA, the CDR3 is TGTGCCAGCAGTTTACTCTCGGGACTATCTGGGGGTGAGCAGTACTTC. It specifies CASSLLSGLSGGEQYF.

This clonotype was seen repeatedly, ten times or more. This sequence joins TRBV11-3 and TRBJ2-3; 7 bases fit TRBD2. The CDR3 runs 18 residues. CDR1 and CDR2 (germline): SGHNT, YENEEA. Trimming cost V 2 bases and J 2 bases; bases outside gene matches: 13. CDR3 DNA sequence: TGTGCCAGCAGCTTAAAACTCATGGTGGGAGGGAACACAGATACGCAGTATTTT. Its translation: CASSLKLMVGGNTDTQYF.

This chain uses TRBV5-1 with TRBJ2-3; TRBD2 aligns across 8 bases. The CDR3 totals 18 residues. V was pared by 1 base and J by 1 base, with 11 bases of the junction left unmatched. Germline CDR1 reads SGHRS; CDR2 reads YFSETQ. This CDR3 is CASSLSLSSGWGTDTQYF. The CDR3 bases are TGCGCCAGCAGCTTGTCCCTTTCTAGCGGGTGGGGCACAGATACGCAGTATTTT.

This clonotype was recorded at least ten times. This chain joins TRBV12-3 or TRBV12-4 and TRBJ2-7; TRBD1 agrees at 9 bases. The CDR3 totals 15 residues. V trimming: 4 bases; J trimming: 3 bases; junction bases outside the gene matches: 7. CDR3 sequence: CASSSRDRDDYEQYF. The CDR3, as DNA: TGTGCCAGCAGTTCACGGGACAGGGATGACTACGAGCAGTACTTC.

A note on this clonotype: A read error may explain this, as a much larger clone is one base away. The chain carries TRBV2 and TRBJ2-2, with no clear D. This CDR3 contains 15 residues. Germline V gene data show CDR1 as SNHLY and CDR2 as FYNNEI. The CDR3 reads CASSEDRLNTRELFF. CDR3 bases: TGTGCCAGCAGTGAAGACAGACTGAACACCAGGGAGCTGTTTTTT.

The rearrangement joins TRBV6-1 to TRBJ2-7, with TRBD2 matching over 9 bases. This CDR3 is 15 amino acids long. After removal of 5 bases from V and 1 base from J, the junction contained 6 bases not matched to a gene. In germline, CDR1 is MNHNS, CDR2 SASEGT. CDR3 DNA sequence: TGTGCCAGCAGTCTACGGACTAGCGCATCCTACGAGCAGTACTTC. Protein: CASSLRTSASYEQYF.